The source of this T cell receptor (beta chain) is a study of CD8+CD57+ T cells in acquired aplastic anemia (dated by TCRdb to the late 2010s). Regarding the research as a whole: DNA extracted from sorted CD4+ and CD8+ cells had a mean of about 3.2 ug, with a range of roughly 0.17 to 27.4 ug. Mean read counts for healthy donor samples were about 10 million for CD4+ cells and around 11 million for CD8+ cells.

Notes on this clonotype: What antigen it recognizes has not been identified. Base qualities were left out, and no much larger clone turns up one base away.

TCR repertoires of sorted CD4+ and CD8+ blood T cells from severe aplastic anemia patients and healthy subjects were deep-sequenced in the study. Ficoll-Paque density gradient centrifugation was used to isolate peripheral blood mononuclear cells. Before DNA extraction, CD4+ and CD8+ T cells were sorted by FACS or by magnetic beads. CDR1 and CDR2 (SNHLY, FYNNEI) derive from the germline V gene. The CDR3 runs 15 residues from the cysteine to the phenylalanine. Only the CDR3 DNA is retained, 45 bases long and in frame from the first base. A distance of 16 bases separates the germline ends of V and J, which lose 1 base and 12 bases respectively. Beyond this particular receptor, the publication reports: CD8+ Simpson's diversity did not differ significantly between patients and healthy controls (P=0.060). Although under 35 CD8+ CDR3 sequences were shared by patients and controls, these sequences appeared highly expressed in patients and within the immunodominant clones of patients.

Genomic DNA served as template for TCR beta VDJ combination and CDR3 sequence profiling. An Illumina HiSeq 2000 was the platform used for TCR repertoire sequencing. Per the original workflow: Repertoire assessment relied on Simpson's diversity index, CDR3 size and DJ length profiles, and TRBV/TRBJ rearrangement plots. The most abundant DNA sequence in the deep sequencing data was taken as the immunodominant clone. CDR3 amino acid sequences were checked for sharing across subjects and were also compared against the VDJdb database and published repertoires. TCRdb cleaned the public reads at Q25 with fastp, built clones with MiXCR and kept in-frame beta chains. When rows share a CDR3 protein, they turn into one entry using the most common DNA and genes. V and J calls and clone size were set by TCRdb, not the authors. Counted in this sample were roughly 64,000 distinct CDR3 sequences; about 50% of them appeared once. In total, the top ten clones hold 2% to 3% of the sample.

Source material: sorted CD4+, CD8+, or CD8+CD57+ T cells (not recorded which) from PBMCs. The V and J segments used are TRBV2 and TRBJ1-6; there is no confident call for the D gene. This clonotype was obtained from a human donor in good health, serving as a control. This receptor has the CDR3 CASSEDGRLSLPLHF. The DNA reads TGTGCCAGCAGTGAAGACGGCCGGTTAAGTTTACCCCTCCACTTT.